The rows below give T cell receptor beta chains drawn from one sample of a study of blood T cells in healthy people across ages. In TCRdb, the 5' RACE reads were re-called with MiXCR into one record per CDR3 protein. The sample includes 650,000 to 1,000,000 distinct CDR3 sequences, 35% to 40% of them seen just once. Source material: blood. The receptors come from a man aged 18 to 30 in good health. Each CDR3 is given with its conserved first and last residue. D genes are given only for firm matches. Size is stated for part of the rows, as once, few or many counts, or as a class when the clone is expanded.

TRBJ1-4 | . | TRBV12-3/TRBV12-4 | . | CASSPPPVGGFSEKLFF | TGTGCCAGCAGTCCCCCCCCCGTAGGGGGATTTTCTGAAAAACTGTTTTTT
TRBJ1-4 | . | TRBV7-9 | few | CASSADRMDEKLFF | TGTGCCAGCAGCGCCGACAGGATGGATGAAAAACTGTTTTTT
TRBJ1-2 | . | TRBV7-2 | few | CASSERTGGYTF | TGTGCCAGCAGCGAAAGGACCGGAGGCTACACCTTC
TRBJ1-4 | . | TRBV5-1 | many | CASSSDATNEKLFF | TGCGCCAGCAGCTCGGATGCAACTAATGAAAAACTGTTTTTT
TRBJ2-3 | TRBD1 | TRBV20-1 | few | CSADTGDAMDTQYF | TGCAGTGCTGATACAGGGGACGCAATGGATACGCAGTATTTT
TRBJ1-3 | TRBD1 | TRBV25-1 | . | CASSRRGPYGNTIYF | TGTGCCAGCAGCCGGAGGGGGCCGTATGGAAACACCATATATTTT
TRBJ1-4 | TRBD1 | TRBV20-1 | . | CSAPRGTGVEKLFF | TGCAGTGCCCCAAGGGGGACAGGGGTTGAAAAACTGTTTTTT
TRBJ1-4 | . | TRBV5-1 | . | CASSLGRAEEKLFF | TGCGCCAGCAGCTTGGGCAGGGCCGAGGAAAAACTGTTTTTT
TRBJ2-7 | TRBD2 | TRBV9 | few | CASSPAGGLSYNEQYF | TGTGCCAGCAGCCCAGCGGGGGGCCTCTCCTACAATGAGCAGTACTTC
TRBJ2-7 | . | TRBV9 | . | CASSVGGHPVSEQYF | TGTGCCAGCAGCGTAGGCGGACACCCGGTTTCCGAGCAGTACTTC
TRBJ1-3 | . | TRBV10-3 | . | CAISESTGTRAAGTIYF | TGTGCCATCAGTGAGTCTACTGGGACAAGGGCCGCAGGCACCATATATTTT
TRBJ2-2 | TRBD1 | TRBV6-1 | . | CASTSGRGQTGELFF | TGTGCCAGCACATCGGGAAGGGGGCAAACCGGGGAGCTGTTTTTT
TRBJ1-2 | . | TRBV5-1 | few | CASSQSWTEDYGYTF | TGCGCCAGCAGCCAATCTTGGACAGAAGACTATGGCTACACCTTC
TRBJ2-5 | . | TRBV7-2 | few | CASSLRGFGIRETQYF | TGTGCCAGCAGCTTGCGAGGGTTCGGGATACGAGAGACCCAGTACTTC
TRBJ2-7 | TRBD2 | TRBV7-8 | . | CASSATLREGRVWEQYF | TGTGCCAGCAGCGCCACCCTGAGGGAGGGGCGCGTGTGGGAGCAGTACTTC
TRBJ2-2 | TRBD1 | TRBV7-9 | . | CASSLRQGSDTGELFF | TGTGCCAGCAGCTTAAGACAGGGGAGTGACACCGGGGAGCTGTTTTTT
TRBJ1-2 | . | TRBV29-1 | many | CSVEEDGYTF | TGCAGCGTTGAAGAAGATGGCTACACCTTC
TRBJ2-3 | . | TRBV12-3/TRBV12-4 | . | CASSMGVGRTDTQYF | TGTGCCAGCAGTATGGGGGTGGGGCGCACAGATACGCAGTATTTT
TRBJ1-2 | TRBD1 | TRBV12-3/TRBV12-4 | few | CASTPGDRIWHGYTF | TGTGCCAGCACCCCCGGGGACAGGATATGGCATGGCTACACCTTC
TRBJ1-5 | . | TRBV19 | . | CASSPRRVSNQPQHF | TGTGCCAGTAGTCCACGACGGGTTAGCAATCAGCCCCAGCATTTT
TRBJ2-5 | TRBD2 | TRBV7-9 | . | CASSTIAGDEQYF | TGTGCCAGCAGCACAATAGCGGGAGATGAGCAGTACTTC
TRBJ2-7 | . | TRBV29-1 | few | CSVGGGPSYEQYF | TGCAGCGTTGGCGGGGGCCCCTCCTACGAGCAGTACTTC
TRBJ1-1 | . | TRBV4-2 | few | CASSAPDGEAFF | TGTGCCAGCAGCGCCCCGGACGGTGAAGCTTTCTTT
TRBJ2-1 | TRBD2 | TRBV4-2 | . | CASSFVRGGTRDNEQFF | TGTGCCAGCAGCTTTGTTCGCGGGGGAACGAGAGACAATGAGCAGTTCTTC
TRBJ1-2 | . | TRBV4-2 | few | CASSQDYTGVGYTF | TGTGCCAGCAGCCAAGATTATACAGGAGTGGGCTACACCTTC
TRBJ1-1 | . | TRBV27 | few | CASNTWGMNTEAFF | TGTGCCAGCAACACCTGGGGAATGAACACTGAAGCTTTCTTT
TRBJ1-2 | . | TRBV7-2 | few | CASSLVPVHSLTNYGYTF | TGTGCCAGCAGCTTAGTTCCGGTCCACTCACTTACTAACTATGGCTACACCTTC
TRBJ2-3 | . | TRBV5-1 | few | CASSLEGTPDTQYF | TGCGCCAGCAGCTTGGAAGGTACCCCAGATACGCAGTATTTT
TRBJ1-2 | TRBD1 | TRBV7-9 | few | CASSQRRQGWDGYTF | TGTGCCAGCAGCCAGCGCAGACAGGGGTGGGATGGCTACACCTTC
TRBJ2-5 | . | TRBV12-3/TRBV12-4 | many | CASSFGKTQYF | TGTGCCAGCAGTTTTGGAAAGACCCAGTACTTC
TRBJ2-7 | TRBD2 | TRBV15 | . | CATSRIPGLTYEQYF | TGTGCCACCAGCAGAATTCCGGGACTAACCTACGAGCAGTACTTC
TRBJ1-2 | TRBD1 | TRBV7-2 | many | CASSSQGVGGYTF | TGTGCCAGCAGCTCTCAGGGGGTAGGAGGCTACACCTTC
TRBJ2-4 | . | TRBV7-9 | . | CASSSFRTVEQYF | TGTGCAAGCAGCTCCTTCCGGACGGTAGAGCAGTACTTC
TRBJ2-4 | . | TRBV2 | few | CARQDRLAKNIQYF | TGTGCCAGACAAGACAGACTAGCCAAAAACATTCAGTACTTC
TRBJ2-7 | . | TRBV4-3 | few | CASSQGLIDSYEQYF | TGCGCCAGCAGCCAAGGCCTCATCGACTCCTACGAGCAGTACTTC
TRBJ2-1 | . | TRBV15 | . | CATSRDSFGDSSYNEQFF | TGTGCCACCAGCAGAGATTCCTTTGGGGATAGCTCCTACAATGAGCAGTTCTTC
TRBJ2-1 | TRBD2 | TRBV11-1 | . | CASSLFKLAGGNYNEQFF | TGTGCCAGCAGCTTATTCAAGCTAGCGGGGGGGAACTACAATGAGCAGTTCTTC
TRBJ2-5 | . | TRBV11-3 | . | CASSPKGVETQYF | TGTGCCAGCAGCCCGAAGGGGGTAGAGACCCAGTACTTC
TRBJ1-1 | . | TRBV7-9 | . | CASSPWREAFF | TGTGCCAGCAGCCCTTGGAGAGAAGCTTTCTTT
TRBJ2-1 | . | TRBV20-1 | . | CSASWSSYNEQFF | TGCAGTGCTAGCTGGAGCTCCTACAATGAGCAGTTCTTC
TRBJ2-5 | . | TRBV2 | . | CASSVSLSSGETQYF | TGTGCCAGCAGTGTGTCTCTAAGTTCCGGGGAGACCCAGTACTTC
TRBJ1-6 | . | TRBV7-9 | many | CASSAQGGGSPLHF | TGTGCCAGCAGCGCGCAGGGTGGAGGCTCACCCCTCCACTTT
TRBJ2-3 | . | TRBV9 | many | CASSVGRVNTDTQYF | TGTGCCAGCAGCGTAGGCAGGGTTAACACAGATACGCAGTATTTT
TRBJ2-3 | . | TRBV12-3/TRBV12-4 | . | CASRNGRDTDMEYF | TGTGCCAGCAGAAATGGACGGGACACAGATATGGAGTATTTT
TRBJ2-3 | . | TRBV2 | . | CASSETQRDTQYF | TGTGCCAGCAGTGAAACACAACGAGATACGCAGTATTTT
TRBJ2-3 | TRBD2 | TRBV20-1 | . | CSARAPGLASSTDTQYF | TGCAGTGCTAGAGCCCCGGGACTAGCCAGTAGCACAGATACGCAGTATTTT
TRBJ1-1 | . | TRBV6-2/TRBV6-3 | . | CASTYEGEGDTEAFF | TGTGCCAGCACCTACGAAGGGGAGGGGGACACTGAAGCTTTCTTT
TRBJ2-4 | . | TRBV12-3/TRBV12-4 | many | CAVARATQENIQYF | TGTGCCGTAGCCCGGGCGACGCAAGAAAACATTCAGTACTTC
TRBJ1-1 | . | TRBV5-5 | few | CASSWGSMNTEAFF | TGTGCCAGCAGCTGGGGAAGCATGAACACTGAAGCTTTCTTT
TRBJ2-1 | . | TRBV20-1 | few | CSARVQKINEQFF | TGCAGTGCTAGAGTTCAGAAAATCAATGAGCAGTTCTTC
TRBJ2-1 | . | TRBV21-1 | few | CASSKVGLAGYNEQFF | TGTGCCAGCAGCAAAGTGGGACTAGCGGGGTACAATGAGCAGTTCTTC
TRBJ2-4 | . | TRBV19 | few | CASMAPGTKNIQYF | TGTGCCAGTATGGCACCCGGAACCAAAAACATTCAGTACTTC
TRBJ1-1 | . | TRBV20-1 | . | CSARGPINSEAFF | TGCAGTGCTAGAGGCCCGATAAATAGTGAAGCTTTCTTT
TRBJ1-2 | . | TRBV18 | . | CASSPPSGTYGYTF | TGTGCCAGCTCACCACCGTCCGGCACCTATGGCTACACCTTC